This T cell receptor (beta chain) appears in the sequencing data of a study of T cell clones after liver transplantation. Sequencing used immunoSEQ multiplex PCR; TCRdb keeps in-frame clones, though not all of them. The table includes approximately 55,000 clones, roughly two thirds detected once. About this clone itself: One end of the junction does not line up with germline, which may come from a read error.

Germline CDR1 reads SEHNR; CDR2 reads FQNEAQ (reference sequence). The CDR3 extends over 16 amino acids. J is TRBJ2-3 and V is TRBV7-9; 9 positions agree with TRBD1. The clonotype comes from a human donor who received a liver transplant. Here the sequenced sample was CD4+ T cells from blood, taken before liver transplant. Here the CDR3 reads CASNLLQGAFTDTQYF. As DNA, the CDR3 is TGTGCCAGCAACTTATTACAGGGGGCCTTCACAGATACGCAGTATTTT.